The 7 T cell receptor beta chains in this list originate from one sample, sequenced in a study of graft-versus-host responses after intestinal transplantation. Profiled with immunoSEQ multiplex PCR; TCRdb holds only in-frame clones, not every one. The data show 40,000 to 55,000 clones, more than 80% seen once. Their antigen targets remain unknown. Sequences were derived from unstimulated CD4+ T cells sorted from spleen or lymph node cells, sampled before transplant. The receptors derive from a human donor who was the organ donor for an intestinal transplant.

The gene calls are TRBV5-4 and TRBJ2-3; D is possibly TRBD2 (6 bases). The CDR3 extends over 14 amino acids. Trimming removed 2 bases from V and 6 bases from J, with 13 bases in between. CDR1 is SGHNT, CDR2 YYREEE, per germline (reference sequence). The DNA of the CDR3 is TGTGCCAGCAGCTTCACCGGGAGTAGGGATACGCAGTATTTT. Encoded protein: CASSFTGSRDTQYF.

The chain carries TRBV4-3 and TRBJ1-4; a weak D match, TRBD1 (5 bases). Trimming stripped 0 bases from V and 7 bases from J, with 12 bases between. The germline gives CDR1 LGHNA, CDR2 YSLEER. The CDR3 runs 15 residues. CDR3 in DNA: TGCGCCAGCAGCCAAGATTGGCAGGGAGGTGAAAAACTGTTTTTT. Translated, it gives CASSQDWQGGEKLFF.

The V and J genes are TRBV28 and TRBJ2-1, with 9 bases aligning to TRBD2. This CDR3 region has 15 residues. Germline CDR1 MDHEN, CDR2 SYDVKM. Losses at the gene ends were 4 bases for V and 5 bases for J; bases not matched to a gene: 6. The CDR3 DNA reads TGTGCCAGCAGTTCCTTAGCGGGAGATAACAATGAGCAGTTCTTC. Translating gives CASSSLAGDNNEQFF.

CDR3 sequence: CASSLGLAYNEQFF. The CDR3 coding sequence is TGTGCCAGCAGCTTGGGGCTAGCCTACAATGAGCAGTTCTTC. The chain has TRBV11-2 and TRBJ2-1; TRBD1 is a possible D gene (5 bases). Germline assignment: CDR1 SGHAT and CDR2 FQNNGV. With 3 bases removed from V and 2 bases from J, the gap between germline ends came to 8 bases. The CDR3 totals 14 residues.

This clone was seen only once. V gene TRBV6-5 combines with J gene TRBJ2-7, with D tentatively TRBD1 (5 bases). Germline CDR1 is MNHEY and CDR2 is SVGAGI. The CDR3 consists of 14 residues. Trimming shortened V by 4 bases and J by 3 bases, and 13 bases separated the two germline ends. This CDR3 reads CASSSSNRNYEQYF. The CDR3 nucleotides are TGTGCCAGCAGTTCCTCGAACAGGAACTACGAGCAGTACTTC.

The chain recombines TRBV4-3 with TRBJ2-1; 9 nucleotides match TRBD2. Per germline, CDR1 LGHNA and CDR2 YSLEER. V shed 0 bases, J shed 1 base, and the junction held 10 bases outside the gene matches. The CDR3 is 19 amino acids. CDR3 nucleotides: TGCGCCAGCAGCCAAGATTTTGGGGTTCTAGCGGGGTCCTACAATGAGCAGTTCTTC. As protein: CASSQDFGVLAGSYNEQFF.

The rearrangement joins TRBV4-2 to TRBJ1-6, with D perhaps matching TRBD1 (6 bases). CDR3 size: 17 residues. The germline CDR1 and CDR2 sequences are LGHNA and YNFKEQ. V lost 0 bases to trimming and J lost 10 bases, with 19 bases between them. The CDR3 spells CASSQDWLRGGGSPLHF. Written as DNA, the CDR3 is TGTGCCAGCAGCCAAGATTGGCTGAGGGGGGGCGGATCACCCCTCCACTTT.